These 11 T cell receptor beta chains were sequenced from one sample in a study of blood T cell repertoires in COVID-19. Generated by immunoSEQ multiplex PCR, the TCRdb table keeps only in-frame clones and is missing some. The data hold about 210,000 clones, with approximately 91% observed a single time. Material: peripheral blood. The receptors shown here come from a man aged 35-49 years with acute or convalescent COVID-19.

The rearrangement links TRBV7-3 to TRBJ2-3, with TRBD2 matching over 7 bases. The CDR3 length is 14 residues. V lost 5 bases to trimming and J lost 3 bases; unmatched junction nucleotides: 5. Germline CDR1 is SGHTA and CDR2 is FQGTGA. CDR3 bases: TGTGCCAGCAGCCCCGGGGGGATGACAGATACGCAGTATTTT. Protein sequence: CASSPGGMTDTQYF.

V usage is TRBV30 and J usage is TRBJ1-5; D possibly corresponds to TRBD1 (5 bases). Trimming shortened V by 3 bases and J by 2 bases, and 8 bases separated the two germline ends. CDR1 and CDR2 from the germline V gene are GTSNPN and SVGIG (reference sequence). This CDR3 contains 13 residues. Here the CDR3 DNA reads TGTGCCTGGAGCGCGGGGGGCAATCAGCCCCAGCATTTT. This sequence encodes CAWSAGGNQPQHF. The variable domain in full, completed from reference TRBV30 and TRBJ1-5, reads SQTIHQWPATLVQPVGSPLSLECTVEGTSNPNLYWYRQAAGRGLQLLFYSVGIGQISSEVPQNLSASRPQDRQFILSSKKLLLSDSGFYLCAWSAGGNQPQHFGDGTRLSIL.

This clone occurred a few times. The chain uses TRBV28 and TRBJ2-5; 7 nucleotides line up with TRBD2. The V and J ends lost 5 bases and 5 bases, in that order; junction bases with no gene match: 11. CDR3 length: 15 residues. Looked up from germline, CDR1 is MDHEN and CDR2 is SYDVKM. For the CDR3, the DNA is TGTGCCAGCAGTCGATTCCAGGTCGGGGGGGAGACCCAGTACTTC. Translation gives CASSRFQVGGETQYF.

This sequence joins TRBV7-3 and TRBJ2-3; tentative D call: TRBD2 (6 bases). The CDR3 runs 16 residues. Germline CDR1 is SGHTA and CDR2 is FQGTGA. Between the trimmed V and J ends, which lost 3 bases and 1 base, there was a span of 14 bases. The CDR3, as DNA: TGTGCCAGCAGCTTCATGGGGGGAGCGGGCACAGATACGCAGTATTTT. This gives the protein CASSFMGGAGTDTQYF.

The chain combines TRBV27 with TRBJ1-5, with a possible D match to TRBD1 (6 bases). There are 16 residues in the CDR3. With 6 bases removed from V and 0 bases from J, the gap between germline ends came to 15 bases. CDR1 is MNHEY, CDR2 SMNVEV, per germline (reference sequence). In nucleotides, the CDR3 is TGTGCCAGCAGAAGCATACAGGGACCTAGCAATCAGCCCCAGCATTTT. Translated: CASRSIQGPSNQPQHF.

The chain employs TRBV30 and TRBJ1-5; 10 bases line up with TRBD1. This CDR3 comprises 15 residues. V was pared by 3 bases and J by 5 bases, with 7 bases of the junction left unmatched. Germline V CDR1 and CDR2: GTSNPN, SVGIG (reference sequence). The CDR3 DNA reads TGTGCCTGGAGCCTGGGAGGGACAGGGGATCAGCCCCAGCATTTT. It is translated as CAWSLGGTGDQPQHF.

The DNA for the CDR3 is TGCGCCAGCAGCGTGCAGGGTGGGCAAGAGACCCAGTACTTC. Translation: CASSVQGGQETQYF. The chain recombines TRBV5-1 with TRBJ2-5; D is perhaps TRBD1 (5 bases). The germline CDR1 and CDR2 sequences are SGHRS and YFSETQ. V lost 4 bases and J 2 bases, leaving 12 bases between the germline ends. This CDR3 has 14 amino acids.

In its sample, this clone was seen once. The chain recombines TRBV6-5 with TRBJ2-1; 10 nucleotides match TRBD2. The junction had 0 bases not matched to a gene; V was cut back by 5 bases and J by 5 bases. CDR3 length: 13 residues. The germline gives CDR1 MNHEY, CDR2 SVGAGI. The CDR3 DNA reads as TGTGCCAGCAGTAGCGGGGGGGACAATGAGCAGTTCTTC. Its protein is CASSSGGDNEQFF.

The chain uses TRBV11-2 and TRBJ2-7; perhaps TRBD1 as D (6 bases). Germline V gene sequence: CDR1 SGHAT, CDR2 FQNNGV. V lost 1 base and J 3 bases, leaving 10 bases between the germline ends. This CDR3 contains 14 residues. CDR3 DNA: TGTGCCAGCAGCTTAGGACAGGCGATCTACGAGCAGTACTTC. This codes for CASSLGQAIYEQYF. Supplemented by reference TRBV11-2 and TRBJ2-7, the full variable domain reads EAGVAQSPRYKIIEKRQSVAFWCNPISGHATLYWYQQILGQGPKLLIQFQNNGVVDDSQLPKDRFSAERLKGVDSTLKIQPAKLEDSAVYLCASSLGQAIYEQYFGPGTRLTVT.

The chain recombines TRBV7-3 with TRBJ1-3; D is unclear. The germline gives CDR1 SGHTA, CDR2 FQGTGA. Trimming took off 0 bases at V and 4 bases at J, with 13 bases between the two ends. The CDR3 is 16 residues long. CDR3 in amino acids: CASSLTPSIPGNTIYF. For the CDR3, the DNA is TGTGCCAGCAGCTTAACCCCCAGTATTCCAGGAAACACCATATATTTT.

The chain employs TRBV10-2 and TRBJ1-6; no definite D call. Germline V gene lookup returns CDR1 WSHSY and CDR2 SAAADI. The CDR3 is 14 residues long. V was pared by 4 bases and J by 0 bases, with 4 bases between. The CDR3 DNA follows: TGCGCCAGCAGTGTAGCCTCCTATAATTCACCCCTCCACTTT. This codes for CASSVASYNSPLHF.